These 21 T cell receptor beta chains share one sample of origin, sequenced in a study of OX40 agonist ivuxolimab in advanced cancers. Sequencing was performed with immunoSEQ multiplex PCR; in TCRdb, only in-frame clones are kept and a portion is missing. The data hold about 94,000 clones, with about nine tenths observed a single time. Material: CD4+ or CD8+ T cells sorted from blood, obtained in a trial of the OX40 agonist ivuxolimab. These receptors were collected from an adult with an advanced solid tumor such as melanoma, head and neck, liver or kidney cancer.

CDR3 coding DNA: TGCAGCGCAAATAGGGAGACCCAGTACTTC. The encoded protein is CSANRETQYF. This chain links TRBV29-1 with TRBJ2-5, with D unresolved. The germline V gene has CDR1 SQVTM and CDR2 ANQGSEA. V was trimmed by 7 bases and J by 5 bases, leaving 8 bases between them. This CDR3 region has 10 residues.

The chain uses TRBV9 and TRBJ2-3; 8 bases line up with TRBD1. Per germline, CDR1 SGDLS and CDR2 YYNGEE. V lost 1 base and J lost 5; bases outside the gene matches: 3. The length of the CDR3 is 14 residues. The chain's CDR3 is CASSVRDRGDTQYF. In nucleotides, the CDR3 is TGTGCCAGCAGCGTAAGAGACAGGGGAGATACGCAGTATTTT.

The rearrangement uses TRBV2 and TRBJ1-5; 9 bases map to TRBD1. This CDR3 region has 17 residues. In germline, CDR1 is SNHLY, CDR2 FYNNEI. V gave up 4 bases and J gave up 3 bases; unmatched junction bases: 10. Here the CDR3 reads CASSAPGTGTLNQPQHF. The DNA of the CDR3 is TGTGCCAGCAGTGCCCCCGGGACAGGGACCCTCAATCAGCCCCAGCATTTT.

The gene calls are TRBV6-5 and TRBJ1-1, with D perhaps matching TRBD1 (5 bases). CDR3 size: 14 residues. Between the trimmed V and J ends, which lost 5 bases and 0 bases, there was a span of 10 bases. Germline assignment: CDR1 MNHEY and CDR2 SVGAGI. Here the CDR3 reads CASSRQLMNTEAFF. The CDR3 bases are TGTGCCAGCAGTCGACAGTTAATGAACACTGAAGCTTTCTTT.

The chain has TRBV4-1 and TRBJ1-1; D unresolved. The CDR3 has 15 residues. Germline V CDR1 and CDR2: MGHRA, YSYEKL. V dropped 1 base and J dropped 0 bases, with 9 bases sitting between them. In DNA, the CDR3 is TGCGCCAGCAGCCAAGGGCAGGTTATGAACACTGAAGCTTTCTTT. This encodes CASSQGQVMNTEAFF.

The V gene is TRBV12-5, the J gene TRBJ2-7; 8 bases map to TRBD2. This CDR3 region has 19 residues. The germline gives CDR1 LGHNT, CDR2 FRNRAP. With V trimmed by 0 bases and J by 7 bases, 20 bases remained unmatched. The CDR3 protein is CASGLVSLTVSIQREEQYF. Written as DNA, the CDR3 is TGTGCTAGTGGTTTGGTATCCCTCACAGTTTCGATACAGCGGGAGGAGCAGTACTTC.

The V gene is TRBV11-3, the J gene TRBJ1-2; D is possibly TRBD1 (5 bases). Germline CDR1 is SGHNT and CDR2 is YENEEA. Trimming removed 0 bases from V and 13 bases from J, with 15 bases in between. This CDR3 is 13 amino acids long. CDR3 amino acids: CASSLDGTRRPTF. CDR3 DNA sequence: TGTGCCAGCAGCTTAGATGGGACTCGGCGTCCCACCTTC.

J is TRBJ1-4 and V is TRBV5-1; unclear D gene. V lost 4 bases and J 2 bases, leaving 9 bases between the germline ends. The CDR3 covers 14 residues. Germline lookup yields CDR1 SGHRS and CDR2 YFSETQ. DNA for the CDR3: TGCGCCAGCAGCCCTGGAGGGACTAATGAAAAACTGTTTTTT. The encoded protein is CASSPGGTNEKLFF.

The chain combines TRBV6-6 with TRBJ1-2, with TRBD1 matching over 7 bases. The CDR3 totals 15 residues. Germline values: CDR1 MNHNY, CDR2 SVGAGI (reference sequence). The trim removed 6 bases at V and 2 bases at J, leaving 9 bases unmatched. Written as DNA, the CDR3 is TGTGCCAGCAGAGATCGGACAGGTGACAACTATGGCTACACCTTC. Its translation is CASRDRTGDNYGYTF.

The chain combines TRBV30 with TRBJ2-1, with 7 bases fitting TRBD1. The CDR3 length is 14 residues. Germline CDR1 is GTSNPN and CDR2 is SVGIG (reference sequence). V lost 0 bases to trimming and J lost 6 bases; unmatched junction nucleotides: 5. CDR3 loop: CAWSVWAGGNEQFF. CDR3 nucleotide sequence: TGTGCCTGGAGTGTGTGGGCAGGGGGCAATGAGCAGTTCTTC. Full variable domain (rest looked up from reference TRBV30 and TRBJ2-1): SQTIHQWPATLVQPVGSPLSLECTVEGTSNPNLYWYRQAAGRGLQLLFYSVGIGQISSEVPQNLSASRPQDRQFILSSKKLLLSDSGFYLCAWSVWAGGNEQFFGPGTRLTVL.

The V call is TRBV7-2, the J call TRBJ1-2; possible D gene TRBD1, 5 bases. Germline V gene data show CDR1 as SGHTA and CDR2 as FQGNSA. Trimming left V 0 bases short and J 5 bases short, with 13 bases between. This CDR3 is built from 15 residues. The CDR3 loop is CASSLADTGTYGYTF. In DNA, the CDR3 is TGTGCCAGCAGCTTAGCAGATACCGGGACGTATGGCTACACCTTC.

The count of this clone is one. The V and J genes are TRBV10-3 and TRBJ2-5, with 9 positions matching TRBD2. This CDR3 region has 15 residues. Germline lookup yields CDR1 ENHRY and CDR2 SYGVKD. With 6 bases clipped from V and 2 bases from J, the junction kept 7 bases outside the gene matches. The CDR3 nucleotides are TGTGCCATCAGGAGCAGCGGGGGGCGTCAAGAGACCCAGTACTTC. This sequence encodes CAIRSSGGRQETQYF.

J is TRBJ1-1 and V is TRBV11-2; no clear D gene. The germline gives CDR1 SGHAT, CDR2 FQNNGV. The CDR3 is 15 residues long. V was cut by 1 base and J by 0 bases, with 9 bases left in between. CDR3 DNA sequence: TGTGCCAGCAGCTTAGCCGACCTCATGAACACTGAAGCTTTCTTT. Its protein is CASSLADLMNTEAFF.

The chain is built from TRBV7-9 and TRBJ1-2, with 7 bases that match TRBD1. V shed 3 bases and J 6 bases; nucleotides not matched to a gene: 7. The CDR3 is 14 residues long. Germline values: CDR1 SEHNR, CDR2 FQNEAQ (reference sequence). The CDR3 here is CASSLGQPGDGYTF. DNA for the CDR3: TGTGCCAGCAGCTTGGGACAGCCGGGGGATGGCTACACCTTC.

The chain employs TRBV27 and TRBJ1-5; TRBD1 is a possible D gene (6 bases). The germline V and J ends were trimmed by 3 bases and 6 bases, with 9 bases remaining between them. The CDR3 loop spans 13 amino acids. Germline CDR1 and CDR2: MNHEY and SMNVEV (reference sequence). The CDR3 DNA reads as TGTGCCAGCAGTTTCAGAGGGGGTCAGCCCCAGCATTTT. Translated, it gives CASSFRGGQPQHF.

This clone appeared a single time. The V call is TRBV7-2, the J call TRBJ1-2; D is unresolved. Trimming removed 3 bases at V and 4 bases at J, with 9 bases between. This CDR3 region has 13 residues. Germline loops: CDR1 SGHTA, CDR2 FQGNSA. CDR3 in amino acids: CASSFDFVYGYTF. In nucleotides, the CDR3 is TGTGCCAGCAGCTTTGATTTTGTCTATGGCTACACCTTC.

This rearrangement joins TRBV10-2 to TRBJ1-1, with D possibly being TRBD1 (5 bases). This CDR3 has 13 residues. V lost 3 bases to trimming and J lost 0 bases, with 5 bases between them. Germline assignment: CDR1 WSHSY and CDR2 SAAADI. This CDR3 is CASSEGVNTEAFF. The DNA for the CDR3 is TGCGCCAGCAGTGAAGGGGTGAACACTGAAGCTTTCTTT.

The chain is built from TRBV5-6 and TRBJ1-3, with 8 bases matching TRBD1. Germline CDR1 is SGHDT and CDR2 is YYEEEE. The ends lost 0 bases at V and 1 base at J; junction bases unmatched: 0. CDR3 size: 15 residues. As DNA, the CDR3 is TGTGCCAGCAGCTTGGACAGGGGGTCTGGAAACACCATATATTTT. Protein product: CASSLDRGSGNTIYF.

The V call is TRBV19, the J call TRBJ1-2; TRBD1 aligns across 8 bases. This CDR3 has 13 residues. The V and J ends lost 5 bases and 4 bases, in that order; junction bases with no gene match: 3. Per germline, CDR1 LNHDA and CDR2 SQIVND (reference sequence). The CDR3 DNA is TGTGCCAGTAGTGCCGACAGGGGCTATGGCTACACCTTC. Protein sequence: CASSADRGYGYTF.

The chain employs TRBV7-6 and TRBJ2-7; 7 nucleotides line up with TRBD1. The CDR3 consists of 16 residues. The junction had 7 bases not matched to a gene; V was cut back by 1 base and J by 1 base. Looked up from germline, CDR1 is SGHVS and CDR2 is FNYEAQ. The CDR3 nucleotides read TGTGCCAGCAGCTTAGGAGCGGCAGGGGGATCCTACGAGCAGTACTTC. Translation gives CASSLGAAGGSYEQYF.

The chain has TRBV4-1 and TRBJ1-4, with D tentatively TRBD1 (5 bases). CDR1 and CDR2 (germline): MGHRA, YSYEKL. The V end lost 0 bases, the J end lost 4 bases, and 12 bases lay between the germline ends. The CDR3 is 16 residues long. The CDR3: CASSQEGRQINEKLFF. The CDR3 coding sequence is TGCGCCAGCAGCCAAGAAGGCCGACAGATTAATGAAAAACTGTTTTTT.